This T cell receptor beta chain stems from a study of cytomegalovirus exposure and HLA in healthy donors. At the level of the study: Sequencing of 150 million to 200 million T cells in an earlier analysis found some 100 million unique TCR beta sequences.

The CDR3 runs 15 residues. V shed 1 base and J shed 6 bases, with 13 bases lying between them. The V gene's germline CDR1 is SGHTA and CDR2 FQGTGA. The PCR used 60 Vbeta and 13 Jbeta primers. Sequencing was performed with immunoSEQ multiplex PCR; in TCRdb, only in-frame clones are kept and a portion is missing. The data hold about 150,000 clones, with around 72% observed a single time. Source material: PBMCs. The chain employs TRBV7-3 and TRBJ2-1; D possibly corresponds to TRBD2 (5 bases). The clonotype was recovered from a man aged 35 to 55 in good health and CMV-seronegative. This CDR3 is CASSLMGSASNEQFF. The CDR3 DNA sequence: TGTGCCAGCAGCTTAATGGGGAGCGCGTCCAATGAGCAGTTCTTC. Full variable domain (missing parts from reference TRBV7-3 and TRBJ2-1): GAGVSQTPSNKVTEKGKYVELRCDPISGHTALYWYRQSLGQGPEFLIYFQGTGAADDSGLPNDRFFAVRPEGSVSTLKIQRTERGDSAVYLCASSLMGSASNEQFFGPGTRLTVL.